One TCR beta chain is described in this entry. As for treatment: preoperative locoregional IRX-2 cytokine immunotherapy. Samples came from a phase Ib trial of preoperative locoregional IRX-2 cytokine immunotherapy. The entry originates in a study of preoperative IRX-2 immunotherapy in early breast cancer. Sequenced by immunoSEQ multiplex PCR; TCRdb stores in-frame clones only, minus some. This table holds 40,000 to 50,000 clones, 60% to 85% found once. V was trimmed by 4 bases and J by 1 base, leaving 14 bases between them. This CDR3 comprises 16 residues. Germline V gene lookup returns CDR1 SGHRS and CDR2 YFSETQ.

This specimen was tumor tissue, taken after IRX-2 immunotherapy. The V call is TRBV5-1, the J call TRBJ2-2; D possibly corresponds to TRBD2 (5 bases). The receptor comes from a human donor with breast cancer. The CDR3 spells CASSLNRGQNTGELFF. The CDR3 nucleotides read TGCGCCAGCAGCCTTAATCGCGGGCAGAACACCGGGGAGCTGTTTTTT.